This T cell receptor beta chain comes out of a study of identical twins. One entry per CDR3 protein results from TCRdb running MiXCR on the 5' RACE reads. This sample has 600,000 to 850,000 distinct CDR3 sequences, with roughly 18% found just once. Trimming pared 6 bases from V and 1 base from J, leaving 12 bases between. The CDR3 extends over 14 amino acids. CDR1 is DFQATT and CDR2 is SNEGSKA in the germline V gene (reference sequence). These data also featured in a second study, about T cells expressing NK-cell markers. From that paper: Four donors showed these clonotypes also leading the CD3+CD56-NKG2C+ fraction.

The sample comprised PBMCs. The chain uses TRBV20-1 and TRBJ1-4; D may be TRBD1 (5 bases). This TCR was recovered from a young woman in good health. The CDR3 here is CSAPDILTNEKLFF. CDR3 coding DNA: TGCAGTGCCCCGGACATTTTAACTAATGAAAAACTGTTTTTT.